The T cell receptor (beta chain) described here comes from a study of blood T cell repertoires in COVID-19. Study at large: There were acute and convalescent COVID-19 samples, and they came from the United States, Italy and Spain.

Trimming cost V 5 bases and J 3 bases, with 13 bases left between them. The germline V gene has CDR1 SGHTA and CDR2 FQGTGA. CDR3 length: 14 residues. Cohort 3 donors counted as recovered after two negative PCRs, clearance, or resolved symptoms. Clones were sequenced by immunoSEQ multiplex PCR, and TCRdb holds only the in-frame ones, with some missing. The sample has 250,000 to 300,000 clones; around nine tenths are singletons. The rearrangement joins TRBV7-3 to TRBJ1-1, with D possibly TRBD1 on 6 matching bases. This TCR was recovered from a woman in her fifties or sixties who had recovered from COVID-19. The material sequenced was PBMCs or T cells enriched from blood (not recorded which). CDR3 nucleotide sequence: TGTGCCAGCAGCCCAACAGGGAGCCACACTGAAGCTTTCTTT. It codes for CASSPTGSHTEAFF.